A selection of T cell receptor beta chains follows, all from one sample in a study of T cells in Graves' hyperthyroidism and ophthalmopathy. TCRdb analysed the multiplex PCR reads with MiXCR anew, one entry per CDR3 protein. The sample has under 750,000 distinct CDR3 sequences, 15% to 20% seen once. Sequenced input: blood. Every receptor here comes from a woman aged 45-59 years with Graves' hyperthyroidism that later progressed to Graves' ophthalmopathy. CDR3s include the opening cysteine and the closing phenylalanine or tryptophan. D genes are given only for firm matches. Not every row has a clone size; where given, it reads once, few, many or a size class.

TRBJ2-7 | many | TRBV12-3/TRBV12-4 | NA | CASTRTGTDSYEQYF | TGTGCCAGCACTCGGACCGGGACGGATTCCTACGAGCAGTACTTC
TRBJ2-5 | many | TRBV5-6 | NA | CASSWTGLGETQYF | TGTGCCAGCAGCTGGACGGGCCTGGGAGAGACCCAGTACTTC
TRBJ2-2 | NA | TRBV9 | NA | CASSVAMGGGANTGELFF | TGTGCCAGCAGCGTAGCGATGGGGGGGGGGGCAAACACCGGGGAGCTGTTTTTT
TRBJ2-3 | many | TRBV12-3/TRBV12-4 | NA | CASRPGLSVGTQYF | TGTGCCAGCAGACCAGGGTTATCGGTTGGTACGCAGTATTTT
TRBJ2-1 | many | TRBV5-8 | NA | CASSPGTEPENEQFF | TGTGCCAGCAGCCCTGGGACTGAGCCTGAGAATGAGCAGTTCTTC
TRBJ1-1 | many | TRBV6-2/TRBV6-3 | TRBD1 | CASSDPGTGNTEAFF | TGTGCCAGCAGTGACCCCGGGACAGGGAACACTGAAGCTTTCTTT
TRBJ2-4 | NA | TRBV4-1 | NA | CAGSQDGAVLAKNIQYF | TGCGCCGGCAGCCAAGATGGGGCAGTACTAGCCAAAAACATTCAGTACTTC
TRBJ2-7 | NA | TRBV7-9 | TRBD1 | CASSPPGTGGNEQYF | TGTGCCAGCAGCCCCCCAGGGACAGGGGGCAACGAGCAGTACTTC
TRBJ1-1 | few | TRBV30 | NA | CAWSSPGGRGTEAFF | TGTGCCTGGAGTTCACCGGGGGGTCGGGGCACTGAAGCTTTCTTT
TRBJ1-5 | few | TRBV6-1 | TRBD1 | CASSSGQGRGNQPQHF | TGTGCCAGCAGTTCCGGACAGGGTCGGGGCAATCAGCCCCAGCATTTT
TRBJ1-2 | NA | TRBV7-9 | NA | CASSLEGPGRYGYTF | TGTGCCAGCAGCTTAGAAGGTCCAGGGAGGTATGGCTACACCTTC
TRBJ1-2 | few | TRBV2 | NA | CASTTRQLGGGYTF | TGTGCCAGCACCACGCGGCAGTTAGGGGGTGGCTACACCTTC
TRBJ2-2 | many | TRBV2 | TRBD1 | CASTSGTATGELFF | TGTGCCAGTACCTCCGGGACAGCCACCGGGGAGCTGTTTTTT
TRBJ1-1 | NA | TRBV29-1 | TRBD1 | CSVTGAVNTEAFF | TGCAGCGTTACAGGGGCCGTGAACACTGAAGCTTTCTTT
TRBJ1-1 | many | TRBV11-2 | TRBD1 | CASSFWVTGTGNTEAFF | TGTGCCAGCAGCTTTTGGGTTACCGGGACAGGGAACACTGAAGCTTTCTTT
TRBJ1-2 | many | TRBV12-3/TRBV12-4 | NA | CASRGEKGPNYGYTF | TGTGCCAGCCGAGGGGAGAAGGGGCCAAACTATGGCTACACCTTC
TRBJ2-7 | once | TRBV7-2 | TRBD1 | CASSSGTGFLREQYF | TGTGCCAGCAGCTCAGGGACAGGGTTCCTTCGCGAGCAGTACTTC
TRBJ1-6 | NA | TRBV20-1 | TRBD1 | CSATAPDQKHRDRAGSPLHF | TGCAGTGCTACCGCCCCAGACCAGAAACACCGGGACAGGGCAGGCTCACCCCTCCACTTT
TRBJ1-5 | few | TRBV5-5 | NA | CASSADGGDQPQHF | TGTGCCAGCAGCGCGGACGGGGGGGATCAGCCCCAGCATTTT
TRBJ1-2 | few | TRBV10-3 | NA | CAISEWEGSYGYTF | TGTGCCATCAGTGAGTGGGAGGGAAGCTATGGCTACACCTTC
TRBJ2-5 | many | TRBV20-1 | TRBD2 | CSARDSGGPGWTQYF | TGCAGTGCTAGGGATAGCGGGGGTCCAGGATGGACCCAGTACTTC
TRBJ2-2 | NA | TRBV2 | TRBD2 | CASRSSGEAGELFF | TGTGCCAGCAGGTCCAGCGGGGAGGCCGGGGAGCTGTTTTTT
TRBJ2-5 | many | TRBV18 | TRBD1 | CASSPRQGSQEPQYF | TGTGCCAGCTCACCCCGACAGGGGTCCCAAGAGCCCCAGTACTTC
TRBJ2-2 | many | TRBV30 | NA | CAWTRAVNTGELFF | TGTGCCTGGACAAGGGCTGTGAACACCGGGGAGCTGTTTTTT
TRBJ2-6 | NA | TRBV11-3 | NA | CASSPNTAGANVLTF | TGTGCCAGCAGCCCCAACACGGCTGGGGCCAACGTCCTGACTTTC
TRBJ2-3 | NA | TRBV5-1 | TRBD1 | CASSWGHSTGGTNNNPQYF | TGCGCCAGCAGCTGGGGCCATTCGACAGGGGGGACAAACAATAATCCACAGTATTTT
TRBJ2-3 | NA | TRBV4-1 | NA | CASTRGSGVGDTQYF | TGCGCCAGCACCCGGGGGTCCGGGGTTGGAGATACGCAGTATTTT
TRBJ1-2 | NA | TRBV7-9 | TRBD1 | CASSYTTGDNGYTF | TGTGCCAGCAGTTATACGACAGGGGATAATGGCTACACCTTC
TRBJ2-1 | few | TRBV6-1 | TRBD2 | CASSRRGGYNEQFF | TGTGCCAGCAGTCGACGCGGGGGGTACAATGAGCAGTTCTTC
TRBJ1-1 | many | TRBV2 | TRBD1 | CASSERGQNTEAFF | TGTGCCAGCAGTGAAAGGGGGCAGAACACTGAAGCTTTCTTT
TRBJ1-1 | many | TRBV5-1 | NA | CASSLGVNTEAFF | TGTGCCAGCAGCTTAGGGGTTAACACTGAAGCTTTCTTT
TRBJ1-1 | NA | TRBV20-1 | TRBD1 | CSALQVNTGGAGGNTEAFF | TGCAGTGCTCTACAAGTAAATACAGGGGGCGCGGGGGGGAACACTGAAGCTTTCTTT
TRBJ2-5 | NA | TRBV10-3 | NA | CAISGGETQYF | TGTGCCATCAGTGGTGGGGAGACCCAGTACTTC
TRBJ2-6 | many | TRBV20-1 | NA | CSAEAGSGANVLTF | TGCAGTGCGGAGGCGGGATCTGGGGCCAACGTCCTGACTTTC
TRBJ2-5 | few | TRBV5-4 | NA | CASSLKSVETQYF | TGTGCCAGCAGCTTGAAAAGCGTAGAGACCCAGTACTTC
TRBJ1-2 | NA | TRBV5-1 | NA | CASSLQDSARYGYTF | TGCGCCAGCAGCTTGCAGGATTCGGCGCGGTATGGCTACACCTTC
TRBJ2-2 | many | TRBV9 | NA | CASSVGGGVDTGELFF | TGTGCCAGCAGCGTAGGCGGCGGGGTCGACACCGGGGAGCTGTTTTTT
TRBJ1-1 | many | TRBV3-1 | NA | CASSQPRSRAFF | TGTGCCAGCAGCCAACCACGATCTCGGGCTTTCTTT
TRBJ2-1 | many | TRBV30 | NA | CAWSVGNEQFF | TGTGCCTGGAGTGTCGGCAATGAGCAGTTCTTC
TRBJ2-7 | NA | TRBV11-1 | TRBD2 | CATSLGGEQYF | TGTGCCACCTCTCTGGGAGGGGAGCAGTACTTC
TRBJ1-5 | few | TRBV19 | NA | CASSISAANQPQHF | TGTGCCAGTAGTATATCGGCAGCCAATCAGCCCCAGCATTTT
TRBJ2-3 | NA | TRBV9 | TRBD2 | CASSVDWAGVTDTQYF | TGTGCCAGCAGCGTAGATTGGGCGGGGGTCACAGATACGCAGTATTTT
TRBJ2-3 | many | TRBV12-3/TRBV12-4 | TRBD1 | CASNPTGAKTDTQYF | TGTGCCAGCAACCCGACAGGGGCAAAGACAGATACGCAGTATTTT
TRBJ2-5 | NA | TRBV27 | NA | CASSLFGAQETQYF | TGTGCCAGCAGTTTATTTGGAGCCCAAGAGACCCAGTACTTC
TRBJ2-5 | few | TRBV6-1 | TRBD2 | CASSRSGVVEETQYF | TGTGCCAGCAGCCGGAGCGGGGTCGTGGAAGAGACCCAGTACTTC
TRBJ2-3 | few | TRBV5-1 | NA | CASRAEGGTDTQYF | TGCGCCAGCAGGGCAGAAGGGGGCACAGATACGCAGTATTTT
TRBJ2-3 | many | TRBV5-1 | TRBD2 | CASSSPSGGTDTQYF | TGCGCCAGCAGCTCCCCTAGCGGGGGAACAGATACGCAGTATTTT
TRBJ1-2 | NA | TRBV28 | NA | CASTRGKWDNYGYTF | TGTGCCAGCACCCGGGGGAAATGGGATAACTATGGCTACACCTTC
TRBJ2-1 | NA | TRBV18 | TRBD2 | CASSPRGGLAYNEQFF | TGTGCCAGCTCACCACGGGGGGGTTTGGCCTACAATGAGCAGTTCTTC
TRBJ1-1 | many | TRBV7-8 | NA | CASSLERQMNTEAFF | TGTGCCAGCAGCTTAGAACGTCAGATGAACACTGAAGCTTTCTTT
TRBJ2-3 | many | TRBV20-1 | NA | CSANSGDPTDTQYF | TGCAGTGCTAATTCCGGGGACCCCACAGATACGCAGTATTTT
TRBJ1-5 | many | TRBV6-2/TRBV6-3 | NA | CASSTLQPSNQPQHF | TGTGCCAGCAGTACTTTACAGCCTAGCAATCAGCCCCAGCATTTT
TRBJ2-1 | many | TRBV18 | TRBD2 | CASSPSDGGANEQFF | TGTGCCAGCTCACCCTCTGACGGGGGGGCCAATGAGCAGTTCTTC
TRBJ2-3 | NA | TRBV9 | TRBD2 | CASSLRTSGADTQYF | TGTGCCAGCAGCCTAAGGACTAGCGGGGCAGATACGCAGTATTTT
TRBJ2-7 | NA | TRBV18 | NA | CASSPQVQGGTSYEQYF | TGTGCCAGCTCACCACAAGTTCAGGGGGGGACCTCCTACGAGCAGTACTTC
TRBJ2-3 | NA | TRBV10-2 | NA | CASRVDGGPISTDTQYF | TGCGCCAGCAGGGTCGATGGGGGGCCTATTAGCACAGATACGCAGTATTTT
TRBJ2-7 | few | TRBV20-1 | NA | CSAFDTSSYEQYF | TGCAGTGCTTTCGACACCAGCTCCTACGAGCAGTACTTC